One sample yielded the 5 T cell receptor beta chains listed below, sequenced in a study of cytomegalovirus exposure and HLA in healthy donors. PCR used 60 Vbeta primers and 13 Jbeta primers. Assay used: immunoSEQ multiplex PCR; TCRdb lists only in-frame clones, some missing. Of around 140,000 clones in the sample, nearly 80% were seen once. The material sequenced was PBMCs. The receptors were sampled from a male donor in good health and CMV-seronegative.

The CDR3 sequence is CASSHTENTEAFF. The CDR3 nucleotides are TGTGCCAGCAGTCACACAGAGAACACTGAAGCTTTCTTT. The V call is TRBV6-6, the J call TRBJ1-1, with D uncertain. Germline CDR1 MNHNY, CDR2 SVGAGI (reference sequence). This CDR3 spans 13 amino acids. V dropped 5 bases and J dropped 1 base, with 8 bases sitting between them.

The chain couples TRBV7-6 to TRBJ2-7; 9 positions agree with TRBD2. The J segment lost 0 bases and the V segment lost 3 bases, leaving 3 bases of the junction unmatched. The CDR3 runs to 15 residues. CDR1 and CDR2 from the germline V gene are SGHVS and FNYEAQ. The CDR3 spells CASSFLAGRSYEQYF. The CDR3 coding sequence is TGTGCCAGCAGCTTCCTAGCGGGGCGCTCCTACGAGCAGTACTTC. Complete variable domain (other parts from reference TRBV7-6 and TRBJ2-7): GAGVSQSPRYKVTKRGQDVALRCDPISGHVSLYWYRQALGQGPEFLTYFNYEAQQDKSGLPNDRFSAERPEGSISTLTIQRTEQRDSAMYRCASSFLAGRSYEQYFGPGTRLTVT.

The rearrangement joins TRBV11-2 to TRBJ2-7; possible D gene TRBD2, 6 bases. The V end was cut by 5 bases, the J end by 2 bases, with 19 bases between. The CDR3 is 16 residues long. Germline CDR1 and CDR2: SGHAT and FQNNGV. CDR3 nucleotide sequence: TGTGCCAGCAGCCCACTCGACGGGGGAGTCACCTACGAGCAGTACTTC. Translation: CASSPLDGGVTYEQYF.

This chain links TRBV11-3 with TRBJ2-7, with D possibly being TRBD1 (6 bases). Germline lookup yields CDR1 SGHNT and CDR2 YENEEA. The CDR3 length is 14 residues. V was pared by 3 bases and J by 0 bases, with 9 bases between. CDR3 region: CASSFSGVSYEQYF. The DNA for the CDR3 is TGTGCCAGCAGCTTTTCAGGGGTCTCCTACGAGCAGTACTTC. The full variable domain, rest sourced from reference TRBV11-3 and TRBJ2-7, is EAGVVQSPRYKIIEKKQPVAFWCNPISGHNTLYWYLQNLGQGPELLIRYENEEAVDDSQLPKDRFSAERLKGVDSTLKIQPAELGDSAVYLCASSFSGVSYEQYFGPGTRLTVT.

This clone was recorded a few times. The chain is built from TRBV19 and TRBJ1-1; 7 bases fit TRBD1. V trimming: 9 bases; J trimming: 3 bases; junction bases outside the gene matches: 4. Germline loops: CDR1 LNHDA, CDR2 SQIVND (reference sequence). This CDR3 has 12 amino acids. Here the CDR3 DNA reads TGTGCCAGCACGCAGGGGGACACTGAAGCTTTCTTT. It yields the protein CASTQGDTEAFF.